The 30 T cell receptor beta chains below come from one sample, sequenced in a study of shared clonotypes between healthy human individuals. Sequenced by immunoSEQ multiplex PCR; TCRdb stores in-frame clones only, minus some. This sample has fewer than 600,000 clones, with 79% found just once. Sequenced input: PBMCs. The receptors were gathered from a woman aged 35 to 49 in good health. Some clones in this sample may be carry-over from other donors' samples.

V is TRBV10-3 and J is TRBJ2-7; 9 bases fit TRBD2. The CDR3 extends over 15 amino acids. Germline assignment: CDR1 ENHRY and CDR2 SYGVKD. V shed 8 bases and J 6 bases; nucleotides not matched to a gene: 14. The CDR3 nucleotides read TGTGCCATCCAAGGGACTAGCCCCTTAGCGAGCGAGCAGTACTTC. Translated: CAIQGTSPLASEQYF.

The gene calls are TRBV30 and TRBJ2-3, with 9 nucleotides matching TRBD1. The V and J ends lost 2 bases and 4 bases, in that order; junction bases with no gene match: 7. CDR1 is GTSNPN and CDR2 is SVGIG in the germline V gene (reference sequence). The CDR3 covers 15 residues. CDR3: CAWSKGQGRPDTQYF. The CDR3 DNA sequence: TGTGCCTGGAGTAAGGGACAGGGTCGTCCAGATACGCAGTATTTT. The full variable domain, completed using reference TRBV30 and TRBJ2-3, is SQTIHQWPATLVQPVGSPLSLECTVEGTSNPNLYWYRQAAGRGLQLLFYSVGIGQISSEVPQNLSASRPQDRQFILSSKKLLLSDSGFYLCAWSKGQGRPDTQYFGPGTRLTVL.

This rearrangement joins TRBV7-9 to TRBJ1-2; D unresolved. The CDR3 contains 15 residues. Per the germline V gene, CDR1 is SEHNR and CDR2 is FQNEAQ (reference sequence). V lost 1 base and J 5 bases, leaving 14 bases between the germline ends. This CDR3 reads CASSLGDAGRYGYTF. CDR3 sequence (DNA): TGTGCCAGCAGCTTAGGCGACGCGGGGAGATATGGCTACACCTTC.

The chain employs TRBV7-2 and TRBJ1-3; 9 nucleotides match TRBD1. Germline V lookup: CDR1 SGHTA, CDR2 FQGNSA. Trimming at V came to 1 base and at J to 1 base, leaving 8 bases not matched to a gene. CDR3 length equals 18 residues. The CDR3, as DNA: TGTGCCAGCAGCTTAGGGCACCCGGGACAGGGATCTGGAAACACCATATATTTT. The encoded protein is CASSLGHPGQGSGNTIYF. Complete variable domain (other parts from reference TRBV7-2 and TRBJ1-3): GAGVSQSPSNKVTEKGKDVELRCDPISGHTALYWYRQSLGQGLEFLIYFQGNSAPDKSGLPSDRFSAERTGGSVSTLTIQRTQQEDSAVYLCASSLGHPGQGSGNTIYFGEGSWLTVV.

Notes on this clone: At one end, the junction sequence differs from germline, possibly due to a read error. The V gene is TRBV18, the J gene TRBJ2-5; D is ambiguous. CDR1 KGHSH and CDR2 LQKENI come from the germline V gene. The CDR3 consists of 12 residues. This CDR3 is CASSTLQGTQYF. In DNA form, the CDR3 reads TGTGCCAGCTCAACCCTCCAAGGGACCCAGTACTTC.

This clone has only one observation. The missing conserved phenylalanine or tryptophan at the end of this CDR3 makes a read error likely. The rearrangement links TRBV28 to TRBJ1-1, with 7 bases lining up with TRBD1. This CDR3 comprises 14 residues. Germline assignment: CDR1 MDHEN and CDR2 SYDVKM. The chain's CDR3 is CASRVGQTNTEAFL. CDR3 DNA: TGCGCCAGCAGGGTGGGACAGACCAACACTGAAGCTTTCCTC.

This clone was recorded only once. V gene TRBV6-5 combines with J gene TRBJ2-7; TRBD1 matches 8 bases. Germline assignment: CDR1 MNHEY and CDR2 SVGAGI. Trimming at V came to 2 bases and at J to 5 bases, leaving 5 bases not matched to a gene. This CDR3 is built from 14 residues. CDR3 sequence (DNA): TGTGCCAGCAGTTACGAGGGACAGGCCGACGAGCAGTACTTC. Protein product: CASSYEGQADEQYF.

This chain links TRBV7-2 with TRBJ2-1, with TRBD1 identical over 12 bases. CDR1 and CDR2 (germline): SGHTA, FQGNSA. V lost 5 bases to trimming and J lost 8 bases; unmatched junction nucleotides: 7. CDR3 size: 15 residues. CDR3 amino acids: CASSEGGQGAYEQFF. CDR3 DNA: TGTGCCAGCAGCGAAGGGGGACAGGGGGCTTATGAGCAGTTCTTC.

V gene TRBV2 combines with J gene TRBJ1-5; possible D gene TRBD1, 5 bases. With 1 base removed from V and 1 base from J, the gap between germline ends came to 11 bases. The length of the CDR3 is 16 residues. Per germline, CDR1 SNHLY and CDR2 FYNNEI. DNA for the CDR3: TGTGCCAGCAGTGAAGGGGGGGGACTGAGCAATCAGCCCCAGCATTTT. Protein product: CASSEGGGLSNQPQHF.

This chain connects TRBV29-1 to TRBJ2-7; 8 nucleotides match TRBD2. Trimming took 6 bases from V and 7 from J; bases not matched to a gene: 11. Germline CDR1 and CDR2: SQVTM and ANQGSEA. The CDR3 consists of 13 residues. The CDR3 nucleotides are TGCAGCGTCGCCGGGAGGGGGATGGCAGAGCAGTACTTC. It yields the protein CSVAGRGMAEQYF.

The chain recombines TRBV28 with TRBJ2-4, with 9 bases identical to TRBD1. CDR1 is MDHEN and CDR2 is SYDVKM in the germline V gene. The CDR3 runs 16 residues. V shed 3 bases, J shed 7 bases, and the junction held 10 bases outside the gene matches. The CDR3 bases are TGTGCCAGCAGTTTCGCGACAGGGGGAGGAATTAACATTCAGTACTTC. Its translation: CASSFATGGGINIQYF.

The chain has TRBV6-6 and TRBJ2-1; 13 bases match TRBD2. The junction had 4 bases not matched to a gene; V was cut back by 2 bases and J by 9 bases. CDR1 MNHNY and CDR2 SVGAGI come from the germline V gene (reference sequence). The CDR3 contains 15 residues. The CDR3: CASSYRTSGRSEQFF. The CDR3 DNA follows: TGTGCCAGCAGTTACCGGACTAGCGGGAGATCTGAGCAGTTCTTC.

This clone was counted once. This sequence joins TRBV5-1 and TRBJ2-6; D gene ambiguous. V was clipped by 4 bases and J by 0 bases, with 5 bases between them. Germline loops: CDR1 SGHRS, CDR2 YFSETQ. This CDR3 is built from 14 residues. As DNA, the CDR3 is TGCGCCAGCAGCCCTGACTCTGGGGCCAACGTCCTGACTTTC. Translation: CASSPDSGANVLTF.

The chain recombines TRBV27 with TRBJ2-5, with 14 bases identical to TRBD2. From germline, CDR1 is MNHEY and CDR2 SMNVEV (reference sequence). J lost 4 bases, V lost 4 bases, and 8 bases had no gene match. The CDR3 covers 17 residues. The CDR3 loop is CASSWTSGRPGGETQYF. For the CDR3, the DNA is TGTGCCAGCAGTTGGACTAGCGGGAGGCCCGGAGGAGAGACCCAGTACTTC.

The gene calls are TRBV4-3 and TRBJ2-1; TRBD2 matches at 14 bases. Per germline, CDR1 LGHNA and CDR2 YSLEER. V lost 3 bases, J lost 7 bases, and 8 bases stayed unmatched. CDR3 length equals 17 residues. The CDR3 loop is CASSQPGGTSGSNEQFF. CDR3 nucleotides: TGCGCCAGCAGCCAGCCCGGGGGGACTAGCGGGAGTAATGAGCAGTTCTTC.

The chain couples TRBV5-1 to TRBJ2-5; TRBD2 might be the D (5 bases). The CDR3 is made up of 13 amino acids. V was cut by 1 base and J by 5 bases, with 9 bases left in between. CDR1 and CDR2 (germline): SGHRS, YFSETQ. The CDR3: CASSLPGGETQYF. DNA for the CDR3: TGCGCCAGCAGCTTGCCGGGCGGGGAGACCCAGTACTTC.

CDR3 nucleotide sequence: TGTGCCAGCAGCTTCCGAGGCGGATGGGACACCGGGGAGCTGTTTTTT. Encoded protein: CASSFRGGWDTGELFF. V and J are TRBV5-4 and TRBJ2-2; D is unresolved. V was pared by 2 bases and J by 3 bases, with 14 bases between. Germline V lookup: CDR1 SGHNT, CDR2 YYREEE (reference sequence). The CDR3 is made up of 16 amino acids.

The chain combines TRBV30 with TRBJ1-6; D remains unclear. Looked up from germline, CDR1 is GTSNPN and CDR2 is SVGIG (reference sequence). There are 13 residues in the CDR3. Trimming took 0 bases from V and 7 from J, leaving 7 bases between them. CDR3 sequence: CAWSVTYNSPLHF. CDR3 coding DNA: TGTGCCTGGAGTGTCACTTACAATTCACCCCTCCACTTT.

The genes are TRBV25-1 and TRBJ2-7; 7 bases agree with TRBD1. Trimming at V came to 1 base and at J to 3 bases, leaving 6 bases not matched to a gene. The CDR3 is 15 amino acids. Looked up from germline, CDR1 is MGHDK and CDR2 is SYGVNS. This CDR3 reads CASSELNRGDYEQYF. DNA for the CDR3: TGTGCCAGCAGTGAATTGAACAGGGGAGACTACGAGCAGTACTTC.

CDR3 DNA: TGTGCCAGCAGCTTGGTGGGAGGGGAGGCTGAAAAACTGTTTTTT. Amino acid sequence: CASSLVGGEAEKLFF. The rearrangement uses TRBV5-5 and TRBJ1-4, with TRBD1 as a possible D gene (5 bases). CDR1 and CDR2 from the germline V gene are SGHKS and YYEKEE (reference sequence). CDR3 length: 15 amino acids. V shed 0 bases and J shed 7 bases, with 13 bases lying between them.

The chain carries TRBV6-5 and TRBJ1-2; D is unclear. This CDR3 contains 12 residues. Trimming pared 8 bases from V and 7 bases from J, leaving 14 bases between. CDR1 is MNHEY and CDR2 is SVGAGI in the germline V gene. The CDR3 spells CASGRGLSGYTF. CDR3 nucleotide sequence: TGTGCCAGCGGGAGAGGGTTGAGTGGCTACACCTTC.

The genes are TRBV23-1 and TRBJ2-5; D is perhaps TRBD1 or TRBD2 (5 bases each). TRBV23-1 is assigned to the ORF class and has an uncertain function. V lost 4 bases to trimming and J lost 2 bases, with 14 bases between them. The CDR3 contains 15 residues. The CDR3 region has the DNA TGCGCCAGCAGTCGTCGGGGACCAATACAAGAGACCCAGTACTTC. The encoded protein is CASSRRGPIQETQYF.

The CDR3 reads CASSLSGLGYTF. For the CDR3, the DNA is TGTGCCAGCAGCTTATCGGGGCTTGGCTACACCTTC. V and J are TRBV11-2 and TRBJ1-2; D is possibly TRBD1 (5 bases). V gave up 2 bases and J gave up 7 bases, with 8 bases separating them. CDR1 is SGHAT and CDR2 is FQNNGV in the germline V gene. The CDR3 has 12 amino acids.

The V call is TRBV5-1, the J call TRBJ1-3; D is ambiguous. Germline CDR1 reads SGHRS; CDR2 reads YFSETQ. With 5 bases removed from V and 0 bases from J, the gap between germline ends came to 9 bases. CDR3 length: 14 amino acids. The DNA of the CDR3 is TGCGCCAGCAGACTAATACCCTCTGGAAACACCATATATTTT. Translation: CASRLIPSGNTIYF.

V is TRBV14 and J is TRBJ2-7; D might be TRBD1 (6 bases). The CDR3 has 15 amino acids. Germline assignment: CDR1 SGHDN and CDR2 FVKESK. Trimming removed 4 bases from V and 3 bases from J, with 16 bases in between. The CDR3: CASSPPGHPFYEQYF. The CDR3 bases are TGTGCCAGCAGCCCGCCGGGACATCCGTTCTACGAGCAGTACTTC.

The chain carries TRBV27 and TRBJ2-1, with D perhaps TRBD1 (5 bases). The CDR3 contains 15 residues. The germline gives CDR1 MNHEY, CDR2 SMNVEV (reference sequence). The V end was cut by 5 bases, the J end by 0 bases, with 11 bases between. The CDR3 DNA reads as TGTGCCAGCAGTATTGACAGAAGCTCCTACAATGAGCAGTTCTTC. Encoded protein: CASSIDRSSYNEQFF.

This chain links TRBV14 with TRBJ2-5; D call uncertain. Trimming left V 0 bases short and J 5 bases short, with 7 bases between. CDR1 and CDR2 (germline): SGHDN, FVKESK. The CDR3 length is 13 residues. CDR3 DNA sequence: TGTGCCAGCAGCCAAGAGGCTGTTGAGACCCAGTACTTC. This gives the protein CASSQEAVETQYF.

On this clone itself: This likely traces to a read error, being one base from a far larger clone. The chain is built from TRBV13 and TRBJ2-1; tentative D call: TRBD1 (5 bases). Germline lookup yields CDR1 PRHDT and CDR2 FYEKMQ (reference sequence). The length of the CDR3 is 15 residues. In DNA form, the CDR3 reads TGTGCCGGCAGCTTAGGGGCGACTCCCTACAATGAGCAGTTCTTC. Its protein is CAGSLGATPYNEQFF.

In this sample, this clone turned up once. This chain links TRBV14 with TRBJ1-3; no clear D gene. V was shortened by 3 bases and J by 2 bases, with 11 bases between the two germline ends. The germline CDR1 and CDR2 sequences are SGHDN and FVKESK. The CDR3 runs to 15 residues. CDR3 amino acids: CASSQALGTGNTIYF. DNA of the CDR3: TGTGCCAGCAGCCAGGCTTTAGGGACTGGAAACACCATATATTTT.

The gene calls are TRBV7-3 and TRBJ1-1; 8 bases fit TRBD1. The CDR3 runs to 13 residues. V dropped 5 bases and J dropped 3; count of bases not matched to a gene: 2. The germline V gene has CDR1 SGHTA and CDR2 FQGTGA. In nucleotides, the CDR3 is TGTGCCAGCAGCAGACAGGGGTACACTGAAGCTTTCTTT. Its translation: CASSRQGYTEAFF.